This is a list of T cell receptor beta chains from one sample in a study of read filtering for tumor transcriptome and immune sequencing. MiXCR, applied by TCRdb to the reads, yields one record per CDR3 protein. The table has about 57,000 distinct CDR3 sequences, roughly 20% seen once. Sequencing used a population of CD138-negative cells sorted from bone marrow. The receptors here all came from a donor aged 40 or older with multiple myeloma. Each CDR3 is given with its conserved first and last residue. D genes are given only for firm matches. Size is omitted from some rows. Given values are once, few, many or a class for expanded clones.

clone_size	cdr3_length	v_call	j_call	d_call	cdr3_aa	cdr3_nt
few	14	TRBV12-3/TRBV12-4	TRBJ1-4	.	CASSLASPREKLFF	TGTGCCAGCAGTTTAGCGTCCCCTAGGGAAAAACTGTTTTTT
.	14	TRBV5-1	TRBJ2-3	.	CASSGTTSTDTQYF	TGCGCCAGCAGCGGGACAACTAGCACAGATACGCAGTATTTT
.	15	TRBV6-2/TRBV6-3	TRBJ2-3	.	CASRTNEVGTDTQYF	TGTGCCAGCAGAACGAATGAGGTTGGCACAGATACGCAGTATTTT
many	16	TRBV7-6	TRBJ2-5	TRBD2	CASSPTSGRASETQYF	TGTGCCAGCAGCCCGACTAGCGGGAGGGCATCCGAGACCCAGTACTTC
many	14	TRBV5-6	TRBJ1-6	.	CASGLQGRASPLHF	TGTGCCAGCGGGCTACAGGGACGGGCCTCACCCCTCCACTTT
.	14	TRBV29-1	TRBJ2-2	.	CSVTARRDTGELFF	TGCAGCGTTACGGCTCGGCGGGACACCGGGGAGCTGTTTTTT
many	16	TRBV5-1	TRBJ2-3	TRBD2	CASSLGTSGGADTQYF	TGCGCCAGCAGCTTAGGGACTAGCGGGGGCGCAGATACGCAGTATTTT
once	13	TRBV21-1	TRBJ1-4	.	CASGGTGREKLFF	TGTGCCAGCGGCGGGACAGGGCGTGAAAAACTGTTTTTT
few	13	TRBV5-1	TRBJ1-1	.	CASSLWTDEEAFF	TGCGCCAGCAGCTTGTGGACAGACGAGGAAGCTTTCTTT
many	16	TRBV5-4	TRBJ2-1	TRBD2	CASSLDRTSGYNEQFF	TGTGCCAGCAGCTTGGATAGGACTAGCGGTTACAATGAGCAGTTCTTC
few	17	TRBV5-1	TRBJ2-7	TRBD1	CASSLEVGRGLSYEQYF	TGCGCCAGCAGCTTGGAAGTGGGCAGGGGGTTGAGCTACGAGCAGTACTTC